This TCR beta chain was sequenced in a study of blood T cell repertoires in COVID-19. Whole-study context: Material from acute and convalescent COVID-19 was sourced from the United States, Italy and Spain.

A few counts support this clone. The Seattle site enrolled patients during active infection and followed them longitudinally. In the original workflow: Amplification of reference gene primers was used by the study to estimate nucleated cell counts. Libraries were prepared by immunoSEQ multiplex PCR; TCRdb keeps only in-frame clonotypes and omits some of them. That table supplies the V and J calls and clone size; D and trimming were determined from the DNA. The profile shows fewer than 400,000 clones, roughly 90% of them singletons. Sequenced input: peripheral blood. This receptor was identified in a woman in her 30s with COVID-19, enrolled during active disease.

CDR3 sequence: CSVETAISGNTIYF. CDR3 in DNA: TGCAGCGTCGAAACAGCCATCTCTGGAAACACCATATATTTT. The chain is built from TRBV29-1 and TRBJ1-3; D not certain. The CDR3 length is 14 residues. Germline values: CDR1 SQVTM, CDR2 ANQGSEA. V dropped 6 bases and J dropped 0 bases, with 12 bases sitting between them.